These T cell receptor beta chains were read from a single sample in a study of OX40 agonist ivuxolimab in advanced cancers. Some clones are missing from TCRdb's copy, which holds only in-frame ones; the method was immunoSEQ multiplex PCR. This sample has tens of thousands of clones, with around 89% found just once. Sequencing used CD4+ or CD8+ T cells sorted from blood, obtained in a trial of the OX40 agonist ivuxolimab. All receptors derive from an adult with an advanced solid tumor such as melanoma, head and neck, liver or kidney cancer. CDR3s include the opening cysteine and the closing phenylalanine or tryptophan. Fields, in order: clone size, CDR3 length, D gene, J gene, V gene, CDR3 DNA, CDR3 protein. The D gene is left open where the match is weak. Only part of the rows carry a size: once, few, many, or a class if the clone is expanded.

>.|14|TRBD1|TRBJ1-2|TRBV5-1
TGCGCCAGCAGCTCGGACAGGGGGCGTGGTGGCTACACCTTC
CASSSDRGRGGYTF
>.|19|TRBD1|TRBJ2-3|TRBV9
TGTGCCAGCAGCGTAGCTGCTTGGGCGTGGGACAGGGACACAGATACGCAGTATTTT
CASSVAAWAWDRDTDTQYF
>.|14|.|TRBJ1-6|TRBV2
TGTGCCAGCAGGCGGGAGCCCTATAATTCACCCCTCCACTTT
CASRREPYNSPLHF
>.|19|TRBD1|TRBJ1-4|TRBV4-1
TGCGCCAGCAGCCAAGCATATCCGGGACAGGGAACGGGCCGTGAAAAACTGTTTTTT
CASSQAYPGQGTGREKLFF
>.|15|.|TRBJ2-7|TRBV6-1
TGTGCCAGCAGGAGAGGTCGGGCGGATCTTTACGAGCAGTACTTC
CASRRGRADLYEQYF
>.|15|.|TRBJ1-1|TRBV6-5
TGTGCCAGCAGGCCGGGACACAGTGGGTTTACTGAAGCTTTCTTT
CASRPGHSGFTEAFF
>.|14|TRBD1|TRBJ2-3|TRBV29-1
TGCAGCGTTGAAGAGGCAGGGGGTCCAGATACGCAGTATTTT
CSVEEAGGPDTQYF
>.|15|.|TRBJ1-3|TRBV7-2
TGTGCCAGCAGCCGCTCCGGGACTCAGGGAAACACCATATATTTT
CASSRSGTQGNTIYF
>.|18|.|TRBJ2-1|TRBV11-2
TGTGCCAGCAGCTGGCGGGGTGGGGCAAGGGGCCCCTACAATGAGCAGTTCTTC
CASSWRGGARGPYNEQFF
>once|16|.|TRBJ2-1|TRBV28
TGTGCCAGCAGCCAAATAGGGGCCCCCATTACGAATGAGCAGTTCTTC
CASSQIGAPITNEQFF
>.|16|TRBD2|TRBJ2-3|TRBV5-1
TGCGCCAGCAGCTCCGGACTAGCGGGAACCACAGATACGCAGTATTTT
CASSSGLAGTTDTQYF
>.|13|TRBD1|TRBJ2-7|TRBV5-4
TGTGCCAGCAGCTTGAAGGGGGCCCACGAGCAGTACTTC
CASSLKGAHEQYF
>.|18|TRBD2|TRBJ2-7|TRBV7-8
TGTGCCAGCAGCGTCCCGGGACTAGCGGGGGTTAGCTCCTACGAGCAGTACTTC
CASSVPGLAGVSSYEQYF
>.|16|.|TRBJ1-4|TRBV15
TGTGCCACCAGCAAACCTCACGGGGGCAATTATGAAAAACTGTTTTTT
CATSKPHGGNYEKLFF
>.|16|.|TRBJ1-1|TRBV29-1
TGCAGCGCCCTTAGGGGCGGGCGATCGGCGAACACTGAAGCTTTCTTT
CSALRGGRSANTEAFF
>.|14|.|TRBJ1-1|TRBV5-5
TGTGCCAGCAGCAAACCGACAGAACGGACTGAAGCTTTCTTT
CASSKPTERTEAFF
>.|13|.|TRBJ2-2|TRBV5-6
TGTGCCAGCAGCCCCATTTGGACCGGGGAGCTGTTTTTT
CASSPIWTGELFF
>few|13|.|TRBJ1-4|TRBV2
TGTGCCAGCAGTGCGAACCTTAATGAAAAACTGTTTTTT
CASSANLNEKLFF
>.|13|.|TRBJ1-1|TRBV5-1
TGCGCCAGCAGCTCTCTACAGGGTGGGGAAGCTTTCTTT
CASSSLQGGEAFF
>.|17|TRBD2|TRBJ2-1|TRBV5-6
TGTGCCAGCAGCTACTTTTTGACCAGCGGGAGAAACAATGAGCAGTTCTTC
CASSYFLTSGRNNEQFF
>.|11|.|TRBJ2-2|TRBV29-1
TGCAGCGTTGCCGGAGGGGGGGAGCTGTTTTTT
CSVAGGGELFF
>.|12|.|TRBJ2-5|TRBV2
TGTGCCAGCAGTCAGGGATATGAGACCCAGTACTTC
CASSQGYETQYF